The 7 T cell receptor beta chains below come from one sample, sequenced in a study of blood T cells in healthy people across ages. The second PCR ran roughly 7 to 11 cycles with a sample-barcoded 5' primer and J-beta primers. Each CDR3 protein gets one entry after TCRdb re-called the 5' RACE reads with MiXCR. The data hold over 500,000 distinct CDR3 sequences, with approximately 52% observed a single time. Source material: blood. The source of these receptors is a woman of 80 years or more in good health.

The V gene is TRBV6-5, the J gene TRBJ2-5; 12 bases match TRBD2. The V and J ends lost 5 bases and 1 base, in that order; junction bases with no gene match: 11. Germline V gene lookup returns CDR1 MNHEY and CDR2 SVGAGI. CDR3 length: 18 residues. CDR3 DNA: TGTGCCAGCAGTCCCTCGGGTCTAGCGGGGGGGCCCCAAGAGACCCAGTACTTC. This encodes CASSPSGLAGGPQETQYF.

Worth noting for this clonotype: A much larger clonotype is one base distant, so this may be a read error. V and J are TRBV20-1 and TRBJ2-1; TRBD2 agrees at 10 bases. J gave up 8 bases and V 5 bases, and 15 bases lay outside the gene matches. Germline V gives CDR1 DFQATT, CDR2 SNEGSKA (reference sequence). This CDR3 comprises 16 residues. CDR3 protein: CSAPRNKAGGYYEQFF. The DNA of the CDR3 is TGCAGTGCTCCTCGCAATAAAGCGGGAGGGTACTATGAGCAGTTCTTC.

The chain couples TRBV20-1 to TRBJ2-1; no clear D gene. Germline V lookup: CDR1 DFQATT, CDR2 SNEGSKA (reference sequence). The CDR3 extends over 15 amino acids. Trimming took off 0 bases at V and 2 bases at J, with 11 bases between the two ends. CDR3 sequence (DNA): TGCAGTGCTAGAGATCCCCGGCGGCCCTACAATGAGCAGTTCTTC. This codes for CSARDPRRPYNEQFF.

This clonotype was seen at least ten times. V is TRBV6-5 and J is TRBJ1-2; the D gene is possibly TRBD1 (5 bases). Germline lookup yields CDR1 MNHEY and CDR2 SVGAGI. V was cut by 8 bases and J by 3 bases, with 19 bases left in between. This CDR3 has 15 amino acids. CDR3 protein: CASGAPRRADYGYTF. In DNA, the CDR3 is TGTGCCAGCGGCGCCCCTCGCAGGGCTGACTATGGCTACACCTTC.

The chain uses TRBV28 and TRBJ2-3, with TRBD1 matching 11 bases. V lost 6 bases, J lost 3 bases, and 8 bases stayed unmatched. The germline gives CDR1 MDHEN, CDR2 SYDVKM. CDR3 length: 16 amino acids. The CDR3 DNA reads as TGTGCCAGCAGCCTGAGGACAGGGGGCTGGACAGATACGCAGTATTTT. Protein: CASSLRTGGWTDTQYF.

The rearrangement uses TRBV4-3 and TRBJ2-5, with D perhaps TRBD1 or TRBD2 (5 bases each). The CDR3 sequence is 15 residues long. Germline V gives CDR1 LGHNA, CDR2 YSLEER. The germline V and J ends were trimmed by 0 bases and 5 bases, with 13 bases remaining between them. The CDR3 is CASSQDLGPPETQYF. The CDR3 coding sequence is TGCGCCAGCAGCCAAGATCTGGGACCCCCGGAGACCCAGTACTTC.

The chain uses TRBV5-1 and TRBJ1-1; D is perhaps TRBD1 (5 bases). CDR1 is SGHRS and CDR2 is YFSETQ in the germline V gene. There are 17 residues in the CDR3. The V end was cut by 0 bases, the J end by 0 bases, with 15 bases between. CDR3 in DNA: TGCGCCAGCAGCTTGGGCGCGGGGACGCGGGTGAACACTGAAGCTTTCTTT. It yields the protein CASSLGAGTRVNTEAFF.